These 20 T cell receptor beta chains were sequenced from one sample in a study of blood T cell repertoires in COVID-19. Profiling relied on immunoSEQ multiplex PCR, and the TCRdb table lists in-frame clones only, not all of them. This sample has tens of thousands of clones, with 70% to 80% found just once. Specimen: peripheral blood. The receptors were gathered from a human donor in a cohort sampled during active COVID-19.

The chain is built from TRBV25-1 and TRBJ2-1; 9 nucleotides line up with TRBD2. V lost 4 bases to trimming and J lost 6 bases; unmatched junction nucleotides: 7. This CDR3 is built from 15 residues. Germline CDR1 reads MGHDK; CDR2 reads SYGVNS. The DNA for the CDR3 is TGTGCCAGCAGTGGGACTAGCGACCACGCCAATGAGCAGTTCTTC. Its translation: CASSGTSDHANEQFF.

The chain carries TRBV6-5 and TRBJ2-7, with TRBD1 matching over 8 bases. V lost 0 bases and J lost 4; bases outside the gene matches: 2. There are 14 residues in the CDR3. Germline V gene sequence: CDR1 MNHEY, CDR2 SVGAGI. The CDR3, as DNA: TGTGCCAGCAGTTACTCCAGGGGGCCGTACGAGCAGTACTTC. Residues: CASSYSRGPYEQYF.

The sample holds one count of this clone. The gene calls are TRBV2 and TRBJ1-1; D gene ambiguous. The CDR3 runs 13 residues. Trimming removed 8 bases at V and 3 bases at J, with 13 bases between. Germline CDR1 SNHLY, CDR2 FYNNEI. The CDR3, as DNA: TGTGCCAGCTCTCTGGGCCAGGACACTGAAGCTTTCTTT. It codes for CASSLGQDTEAFF.

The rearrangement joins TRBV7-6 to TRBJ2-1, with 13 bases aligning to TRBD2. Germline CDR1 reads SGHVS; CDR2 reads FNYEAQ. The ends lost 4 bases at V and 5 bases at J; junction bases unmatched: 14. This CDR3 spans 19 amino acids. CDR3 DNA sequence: TGTGCCAGCAGCTACGGACTAGCGGGAGACTTAAGAAACAACAATGAGCAGTTCTTC. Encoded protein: CASSYGLAGDLRNNNEQFF.

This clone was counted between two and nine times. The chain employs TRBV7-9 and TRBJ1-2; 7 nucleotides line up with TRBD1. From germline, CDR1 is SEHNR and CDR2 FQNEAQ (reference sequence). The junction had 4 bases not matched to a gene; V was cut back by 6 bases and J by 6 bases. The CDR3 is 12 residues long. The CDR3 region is CASSMTGNGYTF. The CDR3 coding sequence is TGTGCCAGCAGTATGACAGGGAATGGCTACACCTTC.

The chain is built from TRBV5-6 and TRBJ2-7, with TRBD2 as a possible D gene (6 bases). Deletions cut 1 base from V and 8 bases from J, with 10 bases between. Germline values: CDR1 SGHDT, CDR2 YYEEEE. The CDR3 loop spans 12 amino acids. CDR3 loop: CASSLPSAKQYF. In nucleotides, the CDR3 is TGTGCCAGCAGCTTGCCTAGCGCCAAGCAGTACTTC.

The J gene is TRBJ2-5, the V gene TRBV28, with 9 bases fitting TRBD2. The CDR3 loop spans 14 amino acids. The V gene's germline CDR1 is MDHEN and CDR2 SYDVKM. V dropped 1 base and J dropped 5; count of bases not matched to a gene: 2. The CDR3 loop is CASSLLAGAETQYF. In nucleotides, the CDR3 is TGTGCCAGCAGTTTATTAGCGGGAGCTGAGACCCAGTACTTC.

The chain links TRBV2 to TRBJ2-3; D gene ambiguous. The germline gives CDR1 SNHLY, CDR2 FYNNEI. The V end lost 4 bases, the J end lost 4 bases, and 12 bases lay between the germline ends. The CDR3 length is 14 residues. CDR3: CASSAFTVSDTQYF. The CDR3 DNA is TGTGCCAGCAGTGCCTTTACTGTGTCAGATACGCAGTATTTT. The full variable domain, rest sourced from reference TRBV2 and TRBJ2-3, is EPEVTQTPSHQVTQMGQEVILRCVPISNHLYFYWYRQILGQKVEFLVSFYNNEISEKSEIFDDQFSVERPDGSNFTLKIRSTKLEDSAMYFCASSAFTVSDTQYFGPGTRLTVL.

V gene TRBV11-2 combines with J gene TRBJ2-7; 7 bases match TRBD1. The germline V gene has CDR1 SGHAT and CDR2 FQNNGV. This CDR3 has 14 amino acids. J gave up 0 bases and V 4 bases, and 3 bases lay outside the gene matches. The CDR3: CASSSDRSSYEQYF. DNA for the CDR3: TGTGCCAGCAGCTCGGACAGGAGCTCCTACGAGCAGTACTTC.

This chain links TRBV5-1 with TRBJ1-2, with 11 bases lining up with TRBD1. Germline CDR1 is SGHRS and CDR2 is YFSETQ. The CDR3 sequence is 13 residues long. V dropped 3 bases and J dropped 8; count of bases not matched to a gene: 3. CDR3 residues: CASSSGQGGGYTF. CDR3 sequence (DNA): TGCGCCAGCAGCTCGGGACAGGGGGGAGGCTACACCTTC. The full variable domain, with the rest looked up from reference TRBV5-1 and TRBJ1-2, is KAGVTQTPRYLIKTRGQQVTLSCSPISGHRSVSWYQQTPGQGLQFLFEYFSETQRNKGNFPGRFSGRQFSNSRSEMNVSTLELGDSALYLCASSSGQGGGYTFGSGTRLTVV.

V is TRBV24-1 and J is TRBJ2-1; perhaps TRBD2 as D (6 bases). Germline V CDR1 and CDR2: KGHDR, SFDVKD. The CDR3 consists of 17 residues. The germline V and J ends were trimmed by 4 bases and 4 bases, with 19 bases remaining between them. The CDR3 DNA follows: TGTGCCACCAGTGACCCGGGACTCACGGGGCGGTACAATGAGCAGTTCTTC. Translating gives CATSDPGLTGRYNEQFF.

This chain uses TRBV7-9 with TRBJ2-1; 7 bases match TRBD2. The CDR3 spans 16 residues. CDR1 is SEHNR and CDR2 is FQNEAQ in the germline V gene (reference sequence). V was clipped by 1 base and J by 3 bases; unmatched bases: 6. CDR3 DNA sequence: TGTGCCAGCAGCTTAGGGTGGGAGGGCCTCTACAATGAGCAGTTCTTC. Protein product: CASSLGWEGLYNEQFF.

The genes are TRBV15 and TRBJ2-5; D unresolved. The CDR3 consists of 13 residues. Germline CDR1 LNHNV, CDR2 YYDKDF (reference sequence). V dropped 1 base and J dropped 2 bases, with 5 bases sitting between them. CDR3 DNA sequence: TGTGCCACCAGCAGAGCCAGACAAGAGACCCAGTACTTC. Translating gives CATSRARQETQYF.

CDR3: CASSQTAEETQYF. The CDR3 DNA reads as TGTGCCAGCAGCCAGACAGCAGAAGAGACCCAGTACTTC. V usage is TRBV5-4 and J usage is TRBJ2-5, with D maybe TRBD1 (5 bases). CDR3 length: 13 residues. Trimming took off 4 bases at V and 3 bases at J, with 10 bases between the two ends. Germline assignment: CDR1 SGHNT and CDR2 YYREEE (reference sequence).

CDR3 sequence reads: CASSLFGTSGHNEQFF. The CDR3 nucleotides are TGTGCCAGCAGTTTGTTCGGGACTAGCGGGCACAATGAGCAGTTCTTC. The genes are TRBV28 and TRBJ2-1; TRBD2 matches 12 bases. From germline, CDR1 is MDHEN and CDR2 SYDVKM. This CDR3 is built from 16 residues. The V and J ends lost 3 bases and 5 bases, in that order; junction bases with no gene match: 5.

The CDR3 bases are TGCGCCAGCAACCAAGGGAGAGGGCCAGATACGCAGTATTTT. This sequence encodes CASNQGRGPDTQYF. The V call is TRBV5-1, the J call TRBJ2-3; D is possibly TRBD2 (5 bases). Germline loops: CDR1 SGHRS, CDR2 YFSETQ. The CDR3 covers 14 residues. V shed 6 bases and J shed 4 bases, with 15 bases lying between them.

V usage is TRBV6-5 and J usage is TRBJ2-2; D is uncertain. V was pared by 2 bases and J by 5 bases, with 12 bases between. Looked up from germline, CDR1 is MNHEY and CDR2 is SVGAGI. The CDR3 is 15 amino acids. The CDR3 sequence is CASSYHSVQTGELFF. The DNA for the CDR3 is TGTGCCAGCAGTTACCATTCGGTCCAAACCGGGGAGCTGTTTTTT.

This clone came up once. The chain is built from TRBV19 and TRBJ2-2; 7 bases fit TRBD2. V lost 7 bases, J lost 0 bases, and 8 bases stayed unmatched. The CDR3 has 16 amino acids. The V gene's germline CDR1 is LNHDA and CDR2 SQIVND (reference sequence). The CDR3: CASKLAGAANTGELFF. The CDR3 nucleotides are TGTGCCAGTAAGTTAGCGGGCGCCGCGAACACCGGGGAGCTGTTTTTT.

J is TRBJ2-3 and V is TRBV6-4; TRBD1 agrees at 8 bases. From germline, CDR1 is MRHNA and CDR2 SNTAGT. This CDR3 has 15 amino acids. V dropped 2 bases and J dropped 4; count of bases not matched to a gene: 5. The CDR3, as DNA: TGTGCCAGCAGTGACCTACGGACAGGGTCAGATACGCAGTATTTT. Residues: CASSDLRTGSDTQYF.

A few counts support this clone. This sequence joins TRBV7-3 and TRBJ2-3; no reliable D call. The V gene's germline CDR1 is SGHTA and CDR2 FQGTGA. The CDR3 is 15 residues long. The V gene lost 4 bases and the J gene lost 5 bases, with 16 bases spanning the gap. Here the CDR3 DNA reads TGTGCCAGCAGCTCCCAGTCGGGTCGCGGAGATACGCAGTATTTT. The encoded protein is CASSSQSGRGDTQYF.